The 28 T cell receptor beta chains given below trace back to one sample, sequenced in a study of shared clonotypes between healthy human individuals. The protocol was immunoSEQ multiplex PCR, while the TCRdb copy is restricted to in-frame clones and leaves out a portion. This table has 2 million to 2.5 million clones, under 95% appearing once. Sequenced input: naive CD4+ T cells from PBMCs. Specified subset: CD45RA+ positively selected. These receptors all come from a man between 18 and 29 years old in good health. Some clones in this sample may be carry-over from other donors' samples.

This rearrangement joins TRBV9 to TRBJ2-1; 11 positions agree with TRBD2. Germline V gene data show CDR1 as SGDLS and CDR2 as YYNGEE. The CDR3 runs to 16 residues. The junction had 7 bases not matched to a gene; V was cut back by 1 base and J by 7 bases. This CDR3 reads CASSVLSGRAGNEQFF. The CDR3 nucleotides read TGTGCCAGCAGCGTACTTAGCGGGAGGGCCGGGAATGAGCAGTTCTTC.

This clone was seen more than once but under ten times. The rearrangement links TRBV7-2 to TRBJ2-7; the match to TRBD2 covers 9 bases. This CDR3 has 17 amino acids. From germline, CDR1 is SGHTA and CDR2 FQGNSA. Germline trimming cut 4 bases from V and 0 bases from J; bases unmatched to any gene: 10. CDR3 residues: CASSSLRYSGSSYEQYF. The CDR3 DNA reads as TGTGCCAGCAGCTCACTCCGATATAGCGGGAGCTCCTACGAGCAGTACTTC.

This clone was observed once. V usage is TRBV28 and J usage is TRBJ2-7; 9 bases fit TRBD2. With 6 bases clipped from V and 2 bases from J, the junction kept 5 bases outside the gene matches. The CDR3 is made up of 14 amino acids. The germline V gene has CDR1 MDHEN and CDR2 SYDVKM. CDR3 amino acids: CASRTTSGAYEQYF. CDR3 sequence (DNA): TGTGCCAGCAGAACGACTAGCGGTGCCTACGAGCAGTACTTC.

The chain links TRBV19 to TRBJ2-1, with 8 bases aligning to TRBD1. From germline, CDR1 is LNHDA and CDR2 SQIVND (reference sequence). V lost 3 bases and J lost 1; bases outside the gene matches: 14. The CDR3 length is 19 residues. CDR3 bases: TGTGCCAGTAGTATGGAGGCCAGGGGGCGCGGTAGGTCCTACAATGAGCAGTTCTTC. Translated: CASSMEARGRGRSYNEQFF.

V and J are TRBV4-2 and TRBJ2-5; 10 bases are shared with TRBD1. Germline V gene lookup returns CDR1 LGHNA and CDR2 YNFKEQ. The CDR3 totals 15 residues. V gave up 4 bases and J gave up 4 bases; unmatched junction bases: 6. This CDR3 reads CASSPRDRGGETQYF. The CDR3 DNA reads TGTGCCAGCAGCCCCCGGGACAGGGGTGGAGAGACCCAGTACTTC.

The rearrangement links TRBV5-5 to TRBJ2-2; a weak D match, TRBD1 (6 bases). Germline V gene lookup returns CDR1 SGHKS and CDR2 YYEKEE (reference sequence). V lost 3 bases and J lost 0, with 9 bases in between. The CDR3 covers 15 residues. CDR3 in DNA: TGTGCCAGCAGCTGGCGGACAGCGAACACCGGGGAGCTGTTTTTT. Amino acid sequence: CASSWRTANTGELFF.

V gene TRBV2 combines with J gene TRBJ2-1; D remains ambiguous. Germline V gives CDR1 SNHLY, CDR2 FYNNEI. V shed 5 bases and J shed 9 bases, with 20 bases lying between them. The CDR3 has 15 amino acids. As DNA, the CDR3 is TGTGCCAGCAGTATCCTCATGGGGTCGTCCCCTGAGCAGTTCTTC. As protein: CASSILMGSSPEQFF.

A remark on this clone: The same CDR3 can be traced to other DNA sequences in this sample. J is TRBJ1-5 and V is TRBV18, with D unresolved. Germline assignment: CDR1 KGHSH and CDR2 LQKENI. The CDR3 sequence is 15 residues long. V lost 2 bases to trimming and J lost 0 bases, with 8 bases between them. The CDR3 spells CASSPAADSNQPQHF. CDR3 in DNA: TGTGCCAGCTCACCAGCGGCGGATAGCAATCAGCCCCAGCATTTT.

This chain uses TRBV9 with TRBJ2-5; D remains unclear. This CDR3 region has 14 residues. The germline V and J ends were trimmed by 3 bases and 3 bases, with 12 bases remaining between them. Germline V gene sequence: CDR1 SGDLS, CDR2 YYNGEE. CDR3 DNA sequence: TGTGCCAGCAGCGCCGGATGGGAAGAAGAGACCCAGTACTTC. Translation gives CASSAGWEEETQYF. The full variable domain, with the rest looked up from reference TRBV9 and TRBJ2-5, is DSGVTQTPKHLITATGQRVTLRCSPRSGDLSVYWYQQSLDQGLQFLIQYYNGEERAKGNILERFSAQQFPDLHSELNLSSLELGDSALYFCASSAGWEEETQYFGPGTRLLVL.

The genes are TRBV14 and TRBJ1-2; no definite D call. Germline V gene lookup returns CDR1 SGHDN and CDR2 FVKESK. The CDR3 runs 15 residues. Trimming removed 5 bases at V and 4 bases at J, with 17 bases between. The CDR3, as DNA: TGTGCCAGCAGCAACACCTGGTTAGGGTCCTATGGCTACACCTTC. Its protein is CASSNTWLGSYGYTF.

The chain links TRBV5-1 to TRBJ2-1; 10 positions match TRBD1. From germline, CDR1 is SGHRS and CDR2 YFSETQ. This CDR3 contains 14 residues. V lost 5 bases, J lost 9 bases, and 8 bases stayed unmatched. This chain's CDR3 is CASRRATGGAEQFF. CDR3 nucleotide sequence: TGCGCCAGCAGGCGGGCGACAGGGGGCGCTGAGCAGTTCTTC.

The V call is TRBV11-3, the J call TRBJ2-2; D gene unclear. The CDR3 extends over 16 amino acids. V gave up 0 bases and J gave up 1 base, with 9 bases separating them. CDR1 is SGHNT and CDR2 is YENEEA in the germline V gene. CDR3 DNA: TGTGCCAGCAGCTTAGATCCCCCGGGGAACACCGGGGAGCTGTTTTTT. Translated, it gives CASSLDPPGNTGELFF.

On this clone itself: This same CDR3 is encoded by further DNA sequences in the sample. V usage is TRBV11-2 and J usage is TRBJ2-1, with D perhaps TRBD2 (6 bases). CDR3 size: 14 residues. The germline CDR1 and CDR2 sequences are SGHAT and FQNNGV. V lost 1 base and J 4 bases, leaving 8 bases between the germline ends. DNA of the CDR3: TGTGCCAGCAGCTTAGCGGGAGTTTACAATGAGCAGTTCTTC. Its translation: CASSLAGVYNEQFF.

This sequence joins TRBV7-9 and TRBJ2-1; perhaps D is TRBD1 or TRBD2 (5 bases each). CDR3 length: 17 residues. Trimming stripped 4 bases from V and 8 bases from J, with 24 bases between. Per the germline V gene, CDR1 is SEHNR and CDR2 is FQNEAQ (reference sequence). For the CDR3, the DNA is TGTGCCAGCAGCTCCCCTCCGGGCACCCGGGGCATGGATGAGCAGTTCTTC. This gives the protein CASSSPPGTRGMDEQFF.

This clone was counted once. The chain is built from TRBV2 and TRBJ2-1, with D hard to call. CDR1 is SNHLY, CDR2 FYNNEI, per germline. The CDR3 spans 17 residues. Trimming shortened V by 3 bases and J by 0 bases, and 15 bases separated the two germline ends. The CDR3 protein is CASSETNPGSSYNEQFF. CDR3 in DNA: TGTGCCAGCAGTGAGACCAACCCCGGCAGCTCCTACAATGAGCAGTTCTTC.

Remarks on this clone: The same CDR3 also results from other DNA sequences found in this sample. The V call is TRBV5-1, the J call TRBJ2-5, with 7 bases lining up with TRBD2. CDR1 and CDR2 (germline): SGHRS, YFSETQ. CDR3 length: 15 amino acids. The ends lost 1 base at V and 0 bases at J; junction bases unmatched: 3. The CDR3: CASSLSGTNQETQYF. The CDR3 nucleotides are TGCGCCAGCAGCTTGTCGGGGACTAACCAAGAGACCCAGTACTTC. Supplemented by reference TRBV5-1 and TRBJ2-5, the full variable domain reads KAGVTQTPRYLIKTRGQQVTLSCSPISGHRSVSWYQQTPGQGLQFLFEYFSETQRNKGNFPGRFSGRQFSNSRSEMNVSTLELGDSALYLCASSLSGTNQETQYFGPGTRLLVL.

This chain connects TRBV6-1 to TRBJ1-1, with D possibly being TRBD1 (6 bases). With 6 bases removed from V and 0 bases from J, the gap between germline ends came to 14 bases. This CDR3 contains 15 residues. CDR1 is MNHNS and CDR2 is SASEGT in the germline V gene. In DNA form, the CDR3 reads TGTGCCAGCAGAATTAGCCAGGGGATGAACACTGAAGCTTTCTTT. Amino acid sequence: CASRISQGMNTEAFF.

The rearrangement uses TRBV21-1 and TRBJ2-1; the D segment call TRBD1 is taken from the table without a DNA check. TRBV21-1 is a pseudogene locus. This CDR3 has 16 residues. The CDR3, as DNA: TGTGCCAGCAGCAAAGCACAGGCGACGTCCTACAATGAGCAGTTCTTC. Translated: CASSKAQATSYNEQFF.

Regarding this clone: Other DNA sequences from this sample encode an identical CDR3 as well. The CDR3 reads CASSPRGLYGYTF. The DNA for the CDR3 is TGTGCCAGCAGCCCCAGGGGGCTCTATGGCTACACCTTC. The V and J genes are TRBV28 and TRBJ1-2, with TRBD1 identical over 8 bases. The CDR3 extends over 13 amino acids. Germline lookup yields CDR1 MDHEN and CDR2 SYDVKM. After removal of 6 bases from V and 4 bases from J, the junction contained 4 bases not matched to a gene.

This chain connects TRBV7-2 to TRBJ2-7; 11 bases map to TRBD2. The J segment lost 4 bases and the V segment lost 5 bases, leaving 16 bases of the junction unmatched. Germline CDR1 reads SGHTA; CDR2 reads FQGNSA. CDR3 length: 18 amino acids. The CDR3 region has the DNA TGTGCCAGCAGCCTCCGACTACCGGCGGGACTAGCGGATTACGAGCAGTACTTC. It yields the protein CASSLRLPAGLADYEQYF.

For this clone: Other DNA sequences in this sample translate to the same CDR3. This chain uses TRBV5-1 with TRBJ2-1, with 15 bases that match TRBD2. The CDR3 totals 16 residues. The junction had 9 bases not matched to a gene; V was cut back by 4 bases and J by 10 bases. Germline CDR1 reads SGHRS; CDR2 reads YFSETQ. Here the CDR3 reads CASSPGLAGGPDEQFF. The CDR3 nucleotides read TGCGCCAGCAGCCCTGGACTAGCGGGAGGGCCGGACGAGCAGTTCTTC.

This clone was counted between two and nine times. This rearrangement joins TRBV28 to TRBJ1-5; D not resolved. This CDR3 has 14 amino acids. Trimming left V 3 bases short and J 6 bases short, with 12 bases between. CDR1 is MDHEN, CDR2 SYDVKM, per germline. The CDR3 spells CASSLHGETQPQHF. In DNA, the CDR3 is TGTGCCAGCAGTTTGCACGGGGAAACTCAGCCCCAGCATTTT.

With regard to this clone: The sample contains more than one DNA sequence encoding this CDR3. V and J are TRBV30 and TRBJ1-2, with D possibly matching TRBD1 (5 bases). The CDR3 has 11 amino acids. V lost 5 bases to trimming and J lost 5 bases, with 9 bases between them. Germline V gene lookup returns CDR1 GTSNPN and CDR2 SVGIG (reference sequence). The CDR3 is CAWGGLYGYTF. In DNA form, the CDR3 reads TGTGCCTGGGGGGGTCTATATGGCTACACCTTC.

As regards this clone: Germline is not matched at one junction end, which may reflect a read error. The chain recombines TRBV19 with TRBJ1-2; D is uncertain. The CDR3 consists of 11 residues. CDR1 and CDR2 (germline): LNHDA, SQIVND (reference sequence). The CDR3 sequence is CASSIETRHYF. The CDR3 DNA follows: TGTGCCAGTAGTATAGAGACCCGACACTACTTC. The whole variable domain, remainder taken from reference TRBV19 and TRBJ1-2, is DGGITQSPKYLFRKEGQNVTLSCEQNLNHDAMYWYRQDPGQGLRLIYYSQIVNDFQKGDIAEGYSVSREKKESFPLTVTSAQKNPTAFYLCASSIETRHYFGSGTRLTVV.

The chain links TRBV4-3 to TRBJ2-3, with 10 bases lining up with TRBD2. Germline V gene data show CDR1 as LGHNA and CDR2 as YSLEER. The trim removed 4 bases at V and 0 bases at J, leaving 4 bases unmatched. This CDR3 is 16 amino acids long. The CDR3 DNA reads TGCGCCAGCAGCCGAGGACTAGCGGCTAGCACAGATACGCAGTATTTT. It yields the protein CASSRGLAASTDTQYF.

DNA for the CDR3: TGTGCCACGGGGGGAAAGAGTGGTGAAGAGACCCAGTACTTC. This sequence encodes CATGGKSGEETQYF. The chain joins TRBV4-2 to TRBJ2-5; 7 bases line up with TRBD2. Germline assignment: CDR1 LGHNA and CDR2 YNFKEQ. V lost 10 bases to trimming and J lost 3 bases; unmatched junction nucleotides: 11. This CDR3 spans 14 amino acids.

This sequence joins TRBV14 and TRBJ2-4; unclear D gene. The CDR3 runs to 15 residues. Germline loops: CDR1 SGHDN, CDR2 FVKESK. Between the trimmed V and J ends, which lost 3 bases and 2 bases, there was a span of 11 bases. CDR3 in DNA: TGTGCCAGCAGCCAGGGTCCCAGATCCAAAAACATTCAGTACTTC. It codes for CASSQGPRSKNIQYF.

The rearrangement links TRBV5-4 to TRBJ2-3, with D perhaps assigned TRBD1 or TRBD2 (5 bases each). CDR1 is SGHNT and CDR2 is YYREEE in the germline V gene (reference sequence). The CDR3 has 14 residues. Trimming shortened V by 4 bases and J by 5 bases, and 14 bases separated the two germline ends. The DNA for the CDR3 is TGTGCCAGCAGCCCCCGGGACCTAGTAGATACGCAGTATTTT. Its translation: CASSPRDLVDTQYF.